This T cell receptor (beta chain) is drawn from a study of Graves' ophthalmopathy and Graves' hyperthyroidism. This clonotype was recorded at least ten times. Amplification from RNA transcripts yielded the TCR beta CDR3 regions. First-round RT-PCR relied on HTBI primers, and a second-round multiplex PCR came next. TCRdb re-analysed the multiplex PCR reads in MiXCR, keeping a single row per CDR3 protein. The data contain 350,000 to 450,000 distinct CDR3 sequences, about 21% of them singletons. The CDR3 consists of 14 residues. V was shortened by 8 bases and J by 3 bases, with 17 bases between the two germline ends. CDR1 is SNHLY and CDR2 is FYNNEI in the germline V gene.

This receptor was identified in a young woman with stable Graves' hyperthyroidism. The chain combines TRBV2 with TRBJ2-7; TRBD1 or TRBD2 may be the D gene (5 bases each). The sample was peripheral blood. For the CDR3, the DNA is TGTGCCAGCGTTCCGGGACGCTCAAACTACGAGCAGTACTTC. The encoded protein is CASVPGRSNYEQYF.